This TCR beta chain originates from a study of cytomegalovirus exposure and HLA in healthy donors. Study-wide results and caveats: What TCR beta sequences reportedly achieved was accurate prediction of HLA-A and HLA-B alleles in most subjects. The investigators catalogued 164 TCR beta chains as cytomegalovirus-associated. Roughly uniform sequencing depth across donors was assumed, possibly incorrectly.

Though probably carrying unrecorded immune exposures, donors were nominally healthy at sampling. It was with 60 Vbeta and 13 Jbeta primers that the PCR ran. Generated by immunoSEQ multiplex PCR, the TCRdb table keeps only in-frame clones and is missing some. Recorded for this sample: 150,000 or so clones. Points on this clone: Its antigen remains unknown.

The CDR3 has 14 residues. The junction had 9 bases not matched to a gene; V was cut back by 3 bases and J by 6 bases. CDR1 and CDR2 (germline): SGDLS, YYNGEE. The chain couples TRBV9 to TRBJ2-7; 7 positions agree with TRBD2. This TCR was recovered from a woman aged 50 to 60 in good health and CMV-seronegative. The sequenced sample was PBMCs. The CDR3 is CASSAGTTFSEQYF. DNA of the CDR3: TGTGCCAGCAGCGCCGGGACTACCTTTAGCGAGCAGTACTTC.